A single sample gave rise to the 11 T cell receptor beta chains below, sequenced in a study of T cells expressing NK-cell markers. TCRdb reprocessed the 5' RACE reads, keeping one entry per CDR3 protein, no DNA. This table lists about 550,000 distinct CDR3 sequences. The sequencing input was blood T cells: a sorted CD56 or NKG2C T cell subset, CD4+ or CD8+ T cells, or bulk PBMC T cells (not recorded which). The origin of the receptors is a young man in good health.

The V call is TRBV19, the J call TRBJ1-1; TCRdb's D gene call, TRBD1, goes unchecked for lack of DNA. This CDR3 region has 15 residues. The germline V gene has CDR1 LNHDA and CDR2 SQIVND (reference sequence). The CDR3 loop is CASSIQTGGPTEAFF.

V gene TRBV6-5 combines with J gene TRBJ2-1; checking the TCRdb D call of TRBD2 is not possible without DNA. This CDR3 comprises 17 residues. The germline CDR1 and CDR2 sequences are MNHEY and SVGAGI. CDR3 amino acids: CASSYGSGLSSYNEQFF.

CDR3 protein: CASSLGSSGSHNEQFF. The chain recombines TRBV7-8 with TRBJ2-1; the TCRdb D gene call, TRBD2, has no DNA to confirm it. Germline V gives CDR1 SGHVS, CDR2 FQNEAQ. This CDR3 comprises 16 residues.

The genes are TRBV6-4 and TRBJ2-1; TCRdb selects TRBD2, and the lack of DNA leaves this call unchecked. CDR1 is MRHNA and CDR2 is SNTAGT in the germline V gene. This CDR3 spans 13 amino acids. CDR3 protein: CASSEASLGEQFF.

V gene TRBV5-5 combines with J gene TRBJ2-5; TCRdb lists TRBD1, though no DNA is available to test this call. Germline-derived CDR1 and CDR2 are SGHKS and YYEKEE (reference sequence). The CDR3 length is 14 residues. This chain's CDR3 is CASSLGPGQETQYF. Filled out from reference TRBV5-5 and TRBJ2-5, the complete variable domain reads DAGVTQSPTHLIKTRGQQVTLRCSPISGHKSVSWYQQVLGQGPQFIFQYYEKEERGRGNFPDRFSARQFPNYSSELNVNALLLGDSALYLCASSLGPGQETQYFGPGTRLLVL.

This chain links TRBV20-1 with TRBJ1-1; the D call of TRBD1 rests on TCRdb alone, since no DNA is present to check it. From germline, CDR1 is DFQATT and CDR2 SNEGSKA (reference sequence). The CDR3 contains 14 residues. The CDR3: CSALKQGGFTEAFF.

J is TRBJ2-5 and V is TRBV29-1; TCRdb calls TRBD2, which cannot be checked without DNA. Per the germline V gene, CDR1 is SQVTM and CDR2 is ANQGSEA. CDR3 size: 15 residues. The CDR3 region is CSVESTAGFTETQYF. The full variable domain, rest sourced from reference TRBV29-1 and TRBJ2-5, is SAVISQKPSRDICQRGTSLTIQCQVDSQVTMMFWYRQQPGQSLTLIATANQGSEATYESGFVIDKFPISRPNLTFSTLTVSNMSPEDSSIYLCSVESTAGFTETQYFGPGTRLLVL.

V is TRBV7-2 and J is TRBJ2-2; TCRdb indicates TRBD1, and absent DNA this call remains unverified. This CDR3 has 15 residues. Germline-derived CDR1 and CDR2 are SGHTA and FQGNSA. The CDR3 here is CASPAPGAVAGELFF.

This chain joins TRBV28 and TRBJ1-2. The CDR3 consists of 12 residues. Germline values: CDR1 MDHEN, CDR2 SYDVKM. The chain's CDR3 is CASSSRDEGYTF.

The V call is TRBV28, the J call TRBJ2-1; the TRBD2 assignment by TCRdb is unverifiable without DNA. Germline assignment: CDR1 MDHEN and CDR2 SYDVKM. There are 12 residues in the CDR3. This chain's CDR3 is CASSLSGLLQFF.

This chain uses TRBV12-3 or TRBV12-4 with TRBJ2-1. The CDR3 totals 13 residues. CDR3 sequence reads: CASRSLVSIEQFF.